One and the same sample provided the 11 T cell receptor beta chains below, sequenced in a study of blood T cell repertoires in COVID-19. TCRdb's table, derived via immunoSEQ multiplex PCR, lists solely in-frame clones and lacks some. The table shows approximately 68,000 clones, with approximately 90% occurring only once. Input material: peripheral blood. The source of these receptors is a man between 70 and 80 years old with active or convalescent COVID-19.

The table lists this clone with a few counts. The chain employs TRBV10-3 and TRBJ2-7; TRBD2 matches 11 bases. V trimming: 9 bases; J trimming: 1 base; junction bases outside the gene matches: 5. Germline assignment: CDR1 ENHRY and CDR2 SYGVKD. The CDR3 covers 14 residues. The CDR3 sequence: CAITGTSGSYEQYF. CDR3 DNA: TGTGCCATTACTGGGACTAGCGGTTCCTACGAGCAGTACTTC.

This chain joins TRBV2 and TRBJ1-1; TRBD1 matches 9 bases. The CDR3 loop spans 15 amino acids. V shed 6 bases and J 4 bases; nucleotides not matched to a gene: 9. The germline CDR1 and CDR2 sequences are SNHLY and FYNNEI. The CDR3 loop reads CASRASPDRGTEAFF. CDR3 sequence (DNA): TGTGCCAGCAGAGCCAGCCCGGACAGGGGCACTGAAGCTTTCTTT.

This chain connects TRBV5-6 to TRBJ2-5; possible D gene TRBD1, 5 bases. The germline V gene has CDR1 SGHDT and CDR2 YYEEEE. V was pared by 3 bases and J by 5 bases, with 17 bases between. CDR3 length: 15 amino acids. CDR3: CASSSITRVGETQYF. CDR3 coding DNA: TGTGCCAGCAGCTCCATAACCAGGGTAGGGGAGACCCAGTACTTC.

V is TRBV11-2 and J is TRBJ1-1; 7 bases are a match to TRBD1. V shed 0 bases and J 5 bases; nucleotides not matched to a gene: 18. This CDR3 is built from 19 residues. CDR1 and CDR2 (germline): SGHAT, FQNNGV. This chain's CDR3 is CASSLDQGGVGAGGTEAFF. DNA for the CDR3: TGTGCCAGCAGCTTAGATCAGGGGGGCGTAGGGGCCGGTGGAACTGAAGCTTTCTTT.

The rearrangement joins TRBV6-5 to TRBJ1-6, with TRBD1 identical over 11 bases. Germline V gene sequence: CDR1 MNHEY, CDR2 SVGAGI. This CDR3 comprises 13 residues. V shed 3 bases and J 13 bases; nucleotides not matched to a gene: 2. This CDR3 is CASSYRDRGPLHF. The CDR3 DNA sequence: TGTGCCAGCAGTTATCGGGACAGGGGGCCCCTCCACTTT.

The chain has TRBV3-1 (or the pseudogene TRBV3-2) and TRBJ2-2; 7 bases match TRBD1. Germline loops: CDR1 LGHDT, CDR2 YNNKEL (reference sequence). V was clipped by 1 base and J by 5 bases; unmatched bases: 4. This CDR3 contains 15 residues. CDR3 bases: TGTGCCAGCAGCCAAGGACAGGGAGAGACCGGGGAGCTGTTTTTT. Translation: CASSQGQGETGELFF.

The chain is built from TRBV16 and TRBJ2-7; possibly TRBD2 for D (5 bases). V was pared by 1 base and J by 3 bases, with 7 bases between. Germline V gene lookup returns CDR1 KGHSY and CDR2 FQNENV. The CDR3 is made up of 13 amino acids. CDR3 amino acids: CASSQYGDYEQYF. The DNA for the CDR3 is TGTGCCAGCAGCCAATACGGGGACTACGAGCAGTACTTC.

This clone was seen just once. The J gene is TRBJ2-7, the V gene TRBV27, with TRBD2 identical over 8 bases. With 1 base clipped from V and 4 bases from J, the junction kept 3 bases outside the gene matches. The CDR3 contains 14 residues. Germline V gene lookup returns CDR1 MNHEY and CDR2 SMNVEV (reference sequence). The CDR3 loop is CASSLLAGQYEQYF. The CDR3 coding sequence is TGTGCCAGCAGTTTATTAGCGGGACAATACGAGCAGTACTTC.

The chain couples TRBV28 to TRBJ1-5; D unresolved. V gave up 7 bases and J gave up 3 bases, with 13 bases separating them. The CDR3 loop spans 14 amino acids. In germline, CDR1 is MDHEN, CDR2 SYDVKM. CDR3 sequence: CASIRSQINQPQHF. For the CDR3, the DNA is TGTGCCAGCATTCGATCACAGATCAATCAGCCCCAGCATTTT. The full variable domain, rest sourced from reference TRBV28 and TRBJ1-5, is DVKVTQSSRYLVKRTGEKVFLECVQDMDHENMFWYRQDPGLGLRLIYFSYDVKMKEKGDIPEGYSVSREKKERFSLILESASTNQTSMYLCASIRSQINQPQHFGDGTRLSIL.

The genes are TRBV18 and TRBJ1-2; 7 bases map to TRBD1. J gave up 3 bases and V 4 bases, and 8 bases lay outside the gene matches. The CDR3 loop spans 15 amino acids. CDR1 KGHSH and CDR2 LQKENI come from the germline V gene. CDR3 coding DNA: TGTGCCAGCTCACTTCCGGGACAGCCTTACTATGGCTACACCTTC. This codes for CASSLPGQPYYGYTF.

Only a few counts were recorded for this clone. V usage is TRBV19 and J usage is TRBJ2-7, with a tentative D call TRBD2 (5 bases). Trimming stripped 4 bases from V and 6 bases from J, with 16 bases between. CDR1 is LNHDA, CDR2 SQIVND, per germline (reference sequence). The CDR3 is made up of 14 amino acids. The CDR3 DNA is TGTGCCAGTAGTACTACGACCCGAACTAGCGAGCAGTACTTC. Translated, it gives CASSTTTRTSEQYF.